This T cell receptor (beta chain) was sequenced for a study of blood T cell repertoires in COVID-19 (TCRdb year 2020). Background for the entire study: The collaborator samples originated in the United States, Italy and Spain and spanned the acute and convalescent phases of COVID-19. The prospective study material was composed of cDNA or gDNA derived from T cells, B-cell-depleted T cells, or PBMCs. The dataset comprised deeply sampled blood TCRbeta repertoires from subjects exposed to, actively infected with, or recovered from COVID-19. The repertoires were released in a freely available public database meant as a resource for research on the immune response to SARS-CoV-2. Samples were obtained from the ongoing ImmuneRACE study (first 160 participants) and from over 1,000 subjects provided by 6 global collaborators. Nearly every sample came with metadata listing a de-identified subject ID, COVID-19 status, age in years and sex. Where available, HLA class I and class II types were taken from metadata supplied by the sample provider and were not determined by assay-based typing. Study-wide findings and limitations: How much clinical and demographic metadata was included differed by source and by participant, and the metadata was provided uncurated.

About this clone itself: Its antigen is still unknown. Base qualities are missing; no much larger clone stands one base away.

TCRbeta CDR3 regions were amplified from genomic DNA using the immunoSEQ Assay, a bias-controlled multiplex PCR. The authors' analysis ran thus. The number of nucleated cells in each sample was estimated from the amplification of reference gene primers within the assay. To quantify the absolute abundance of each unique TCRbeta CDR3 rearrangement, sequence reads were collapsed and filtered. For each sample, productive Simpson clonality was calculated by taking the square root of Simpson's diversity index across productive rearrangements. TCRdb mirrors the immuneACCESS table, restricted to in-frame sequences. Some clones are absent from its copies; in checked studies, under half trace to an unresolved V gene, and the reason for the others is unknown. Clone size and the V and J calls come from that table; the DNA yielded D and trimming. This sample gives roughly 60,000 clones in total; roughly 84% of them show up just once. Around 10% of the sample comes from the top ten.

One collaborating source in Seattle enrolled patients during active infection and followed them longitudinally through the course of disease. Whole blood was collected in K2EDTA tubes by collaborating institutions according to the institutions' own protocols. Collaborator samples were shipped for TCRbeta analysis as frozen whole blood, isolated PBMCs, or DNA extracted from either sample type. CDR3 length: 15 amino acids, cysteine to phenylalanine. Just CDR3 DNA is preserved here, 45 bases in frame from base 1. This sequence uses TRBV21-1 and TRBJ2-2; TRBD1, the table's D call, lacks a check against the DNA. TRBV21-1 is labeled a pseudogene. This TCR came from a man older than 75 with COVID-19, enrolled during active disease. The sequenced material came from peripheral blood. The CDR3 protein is CASSKGQGFTGELFF. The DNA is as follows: TGTGCCAGCAGCAAAGGACAGGGATTCACCGGGGAGCTGTTTTTT.